Listed below are T cell receptor beta chains from one sample, sequenced in a study of shared clonotypes between healthy human individuals. Generated by immunoSEQ multiplex PCR, the TCRdb table keeps only in-frame clones and is missing some. The sample consists of about 460,000 clones, roughly 80% of them appearing once. The sequencing input was PBMCs. All receptors come from a woman in her forties in good health. Some clones in this sample may be carry-over from other donors' samples. Each CDR3 is given with its conserved first and last residue. A D gene is named only where the DNA matches it firmly. Rows may omit the clone size; those that give it use once, few, many or a size class.

J gene: TRBJ2-3
D gene: -
clone size: -
V gene: TRBV27
CDR3 protein: CASSRGRTDTQYF
CDR3 DNA: TGTGCCAGCAGTCGCGGACGCACAGATACGCAGTATTTT

J gene: TRBJ2-7
D gene: -
clone size: -
V gene: TRBV10-3
CDR3 protein: CAISEQRLYEQYF
CDR3 DNA: TGTGCCATCAGTGAGCAGCGGCTCTACGAGCAGTACTTC

J gene: TRBJ1-5
D gene: -
clone size: -
V gene: TRBV4-1
CDR3 protein: CASSPWGGGNQPQHF
CDR3 DNA: TGCGCCAGCAGCCCCTGGGGGGGTGGCAATCAGCCCCAGCATTTT

J gene: TRBJ2-1
D gene: -
clone size: few
V gene: TRBV18
CDR3 protein: CASSPVPQHEQFF
CDR3 DNA: TGTGCCAGCTCACCAGTCCCTCAACATGAGCAGTTCTTC

J gene: TRBJ2-1
D gene: TRBD2
clone size: -
V gene: TRBV4-2
CDR3 protein: CASSQGPPSGRDGEQFF
CDR3 DNA: TGTGCCAGCAGCCAAGGCCCTCCTAGCGGGAGGGATGGTGAGCAGTTCTTC

J gene: TRBJ1-3
D gene: -
clone size: once
V gene: TRBV28
CDR3 protein: CASSTTASGNTIYF
CDR3 DNA: TGTGCCAGCAGCACAACAGCTTCTGGAAACACCATATATTTT

J gene: TRBJ2-1
D gene: TRBD2
clone size: -
V gene: TRBV29-1
CDR3 protein: CSVVGSGRKNEQFF
CDR3 DNA: TGCAGCGTTGTTGGTAGCGGGAGGAAGAATGAGCAGTTCTTC

J gene: TRBJ2-5
D gene: TRBD2
clone size: once
V gene: TRBV28
CDR3 protein: CASSPGVGLAGGETQYF
CDR3 DNA: TGTGCCAGCAGCCCGGGGGTGGGGCTAGCGGGAGGCGAGACCCAGTACTTC

J gene: TRBJ2-7
D gene: TRBD2
clone size: -
V gene: TRBV7-2
CDR3 protein: CASSPLAALSYEQYF
CDR3 DNA: TGTGCCAGCAGTCCACTAGCGGCGCTCTCCTACGAGCAGTACTTC

J gene: TRBJ2-7
D gene: -
clone size: few
V gene: TRBV11-3
CDR3 protein: CASSLKYF
CDR3 DNA: TGTGCCAGCAGCTTAAAGTACTTC

J gene: TRBJ1-2
D gene: -
clone size: -
V gene: TRBV10-3
CDR3 protein: CAIKARLGGYTF
CDR3 DNA: TGTGCCATCAAGGCCAGGCTGGGGGGCTACACCTTC

J gene: TRBJ2-1
D gene: TRBD2
clone size: once
V gene: TRBV29-1
CDR3 protein: CSVGTSGSSYNEQFF
CDR3 DNA: TGCAGCGTTGGGACTAGCGGGAGCTCCTACAATGAGCAGTTCTTC

J gene: TRBJ2-7
D gene: TRBD1
clone size: -
V gene: TRBV29-1
CDR3 protein: CSAGTGAPYEQYF
CDR3 DNA: TGCAGCGCCGGGACAGGGGCTCCCTACGAGCAGTACTTC

J gene: TRBJ2-3
D gene: -
clone size: -
V gene: TRBV7-2
CDR3 protein: CASSYRGRDTQYF
CDR3 DNA: TGTGCCAGCAGCTACCGGGGTCGCGATACGCAGTATTTT

J gene: TRBJ1-2
D gene: TRBD1
clone size: -
V gene: TRBV7-2
CDR3 protein: CASSSPGGFGFQNGYTF
CDR3 DNA: TGTGCCAGCAGCTCCCCAGGGGGTTTCGGGTTTCAGAATGGCTACACCTTC

J gene: TRBJ2-3
D gene: TRBD2
clone size: few
V gene: TRBV6-4
CDR3 protein: CASSRVAGSSDTQYF
CDR3 DNA: TGTGCCAGCAGTAGGGTAGCGGGATCGTCGGATACGCAGTATTTT

J gene: TRBJ2-3
D gene: TRBD2
clone size: -
V gene: TRBV7-9
CDR3 protein: CASSLALAGGDRPTDTQYF
CDR3 DNA: TGTGCCAGCAGCTTAGCATTGGCGGGGGGGGACCGTCCCACAGATACGCAGTATTTT

J gene: TRBJ2-1
D gene: TRBD2
clone size: -
V gene: TRBV27
CDR3 protein: CASRRLASTSYNEQFF
CDR3 DNA: TGTGCCAGCAGGAGACTAGCGAGTACCTCCTACAATGAGCAGTTCTTC

J gene: TRBJ1-3
D gene: TRBD1
clone size: -
V gene: TRBV5-1
CDR3 protein: CASSSQTGRTGNTIYF
CDR3 DNA: TGCGCCAGCAGCTCCCAGACAGGGAGAACTGGAAACACCATATATTTT

J gene: TRBJ2-7
D gene: -
clone size: -
V gene: TRBV27
CDR3 protein: CASSLSGANSYEQYF
CDR3 DNA: TGTGCCAGCAGTTTATCAGGGGCGAACTCCTACGAGCAGTACTTC

J gene: TRBJ2-3
D gene: -
clone size: -
V gene: TRBV2
CDR3 protein: CASSEARGITDTQYF
CDR3 DNA: TGTGCCAGCAGTGAAGCGCGTGGCATAACAGATACGCAGTATTTT

J gene: TRBJ2-3
D gene: -
clone size: -
V gene: TRBV4-2
CDR3 protein: CASSQDGDTDTQYF
CDR3 DNA: TGTGCCAGCAGCCAAGATGGGGACACAGATACGCAGTATTTT

J gene: TRBJ2-7
D gene: -
clone size: -
V gene: TRBV20-1
CDR3 protein: CSAKSGYEQYF
CDR3 DNA: TGCAGTGCCAAGTCGGGATACGAGCAGTACTTC

J gene: TRBJ2-7
D gene: TRBD2
clone size: -
V gene: TRBV5-1
CDR3 protein: CASSAGTSGSHEQYF
CDR3 DNA: TGCGCCAGCAGCGCCGGGACTAGCGGGAGCCACGAGCAGTACTTC

J gene: TRBJ2-1
D gene: TRBD2
clone size: -
V gene: TRBV19
CDR3 protein: CASSIREGSSYNEQFF
CDR3 DNA: TGTGCCAGTAGTATCCGGGAGGGGAGCTCCTACAATGAGCAGTTCTTC

J gene: TRBJ2-7
D gene: -
clone size: -
V gene: TRBV27
CDR3 protein: CASSNGWYEQYF
CDR3 DNA: TGTGCCAGCAGTAACGGGTGGTACGAGCAGTACTTC

J gene: TRBJ2-2
D gene: -
clone size: -
V gene: TRBV2
CDR3 protein: CASSELGSGELFF
CDR3 DNA: TGTGCCAGCAGTGAACTAGGTTCGGGGGAGCTGTTTTTT

J gene: TRBJ2-1
D gene: -
clone size: many
V gene: TRBV7-8
CDR3 protein: CASSLARGTRVLTGRYNEQFF
CDR3 DNA: TGTGCCAGCAGCTTAGCCCGAGGGACGAGAGTCCTCACAGGGCGGTACAATGAGCAGTTCTTC

J gene: TRBJ2-5
D gene: TRBD2
clone size: -
V gene: TRBV6-1
CDR3 protein: CASRSGRRETQYF
CDR3 DNA: TGTGCCAGCCGTAGCGGGAGAAGGGAGACCCAGTACTTC

J gene: TRBJ2-1
D gene: TRBD1
clone size: -
V gene: TRBV15
CDR3 protein: CATRGTGGGDEQFF
CDR3 DNA: TGTGCCACCAGGGGGACAGGGGGAGGCGATGAGCAGTTCTTC

J gene: TRBJ1-2
D gene: TRBD1
clone size: -
V gene: TRBV29-1
CDR3 protein: CSVEYRGWGGYTF
CDR3 DNA: TGCAGCGTGGAGTACAGGGGTTGGGGTGGCTACACCTTC

J gene: TRBJ1-5
D gene: -
clone size: many
V gene: TRBV7-9
CDR3 protein: CASSFDGYYQPQHF
CDR3 DNA: TGTGCCAGCAGCTTTGACGGCTATTATCAGCCCCAGCATTTT

J gene: TRBJ2-7
D gene: TRBD1
clone size: -
V gene: TRBV6-1
CDR3 protein: CASNSRGQGGYEQYF
CDR3 DNA: TGTGCCAGCAATTCTCGTGGACAGGGAGGTTACGAGCAGTACTTC

J gene: TRBJ2-2
D gene: -
clone size: -
V gene: TRBV19
CDR3 protein: CASRGAGVNTGELFF
CDR3 DNA: TGTGCCAGTAGGGGGGCGGGAGTGAACACCGGGGAGCTGTTTTTT

J gene: TRBJ1-1
D gene: -
clone size: many
V gene: TRBV28
CDR3 protein: CASLTGTEAFF
CDR3 DNA: TGTGCCAGCCTAACGGGCACTGAAGCTTTCTTT

J gene: TRBJ1-3
D gene: -
clone size: -
V gene: TRBV30
CDR3 protein: CAWSVGNPTAGNTIYF
CDR3 DNA: TGTGCCTGGAGTGTTGGAAACCCTACAGCTGGAAACACCATATATTTT

J gene: TRBJ1-4
D gene: -
clone size: once
V gene: TRBV7-2
CDR3 protein: CASSLGSAQGEKLFF
CDR3 DNA: TGTGCCAGCAGCTTAGGGTCAGCCCAGGGTGAAAAACTGTTTTTT

J gene: TRBJ2-7
D gene: TRBD2
clone size: -
V gene: TRBV7-9
CDR3 protein: CASSSLRLAGSFYEQYF
CDR3 DNA: TGTGCCAGCAGCTCCTTAAGACTAGCGGGGAGCTTCTACGAGCAGTACTTC

J gene: TRBJ2-1
D gene: TRBD2
clone size: -
V gene: TRBV27
CDR3 protein: CASSFAGVSYNEQFF
CDR3 DNA: TGTGCCAGCAGTTTTGCGGGAGTTTCCTACAATGAGCAGTTCTTC

J gene: TRBJ2-7
D gene: -
clone size: -
V gene: TRBV6-1
CDR3 protein: CTTGLYEQYF
CDR3 DNA: TGTACTACTGGACTCTACGAGCAGTACTTC

J gene: TRBJ2-1
D gene: TRBD2
clone size: many
V gene: TRBV30
CDR3 protein: CAWSVGTSGGKQFF
CDR3 DNA: TGTGCCTGGAGTGTCGGGACTAGCGGGGGTAAGCAGTTCTTC

J gene: TRBJ1-2
D gene: -
clone size: -
V gene: TRBV29-1
CDR3 protein: CSVGRSAANYGYTF
CDR3 DNA: TGCAGCGTCGGACGGTCAGCAGCTAACTATGGCTACACCTTC

J gene: TRBJ2-5
D gene: -
clone size: -
V gene: TRBV21-1
CDR3 protein: CARIEVAGGRETQYF
CDR3 DNA: TGTGCCAGGATCGAAGTAGCGGGGGGTCGAGAGACCCAGTACTTC

J gene: TRBJ2-1
D gene: -
clone size: -
V gene: TRBV14
CDR3 protein: CASSQDWGREYNEQFF
CDR3 DNA: TGTGCCAGCAGCCAAGATTGGGGGCGCGAATACAATGAGCAGTTCTTC